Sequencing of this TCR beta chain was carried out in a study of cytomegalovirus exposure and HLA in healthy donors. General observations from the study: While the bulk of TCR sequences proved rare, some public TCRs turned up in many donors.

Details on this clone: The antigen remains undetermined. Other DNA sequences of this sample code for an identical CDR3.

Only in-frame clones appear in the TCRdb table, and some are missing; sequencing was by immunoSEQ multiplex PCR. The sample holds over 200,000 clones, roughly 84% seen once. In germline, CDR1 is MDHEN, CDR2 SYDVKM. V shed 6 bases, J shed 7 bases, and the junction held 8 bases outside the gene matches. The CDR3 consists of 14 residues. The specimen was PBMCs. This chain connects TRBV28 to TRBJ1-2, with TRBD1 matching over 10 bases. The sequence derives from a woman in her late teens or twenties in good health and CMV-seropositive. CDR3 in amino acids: CASSSGQGTGGYTF. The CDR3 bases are TGTGCCAGCAGCTCGGGACAGGGGACGGGTGGCTACACCTTC.